This TCR beta chain derives from a study of blood T cell repertoires in COVID-19. In the original workflow: For nucleated cells, counts were estimated from reference gene primer amplification. Using immunoSEQ multiplex PCR, the repertoire was profiled, and TCRdb retains in-frame clones only, with some absent. For V, J and clone size, that table is used; D and trimming come from the DNA. The sample contains around 240,000 clones, about nine tenths of which appear only once. The CDR3 has 13 residues. Germline V gene lookup returns CDR1 MNHEY and CDR2 SMNVEV (reference sequence). V gave up 2 bases and J gave up 8 bases; unmatched junction bases: 5. The table lists this clone with a count of one. The study recruited people aged roughly 18 to 95 years across under 25 US areas. Clinical history as reported by participants underpinned cohort assignment. Participants classified as exposed had met a COVID-19 case within 2 weeks before study entry.

The rearrangement uses TRBV27 and TRBJ1-2; 7 bases fit TRBD1. The sequenced sample was PBMCs or T cells enriched from blood (not recorded which). The TCR comes from a man aged 50-59 years who had been exposed to COVID-19. This chain's CDR3 is CASSLVQGWGYTF. The DNA of the CDR3 is TGTGCCAGCAGTTTAGTACAGGGGTGGGGCTACACCTTC.